These 14 T cell receptor beta chains were sequenced from one sample in a study of OX40 agonist ivuxolimab in advanced cancers. Measured with immunoSEQ multiplex PCR; TCRdb has only the in-frame clones, and not every one. Of roughly 62,000 clones in the sample, 70% to 90% are singletons; the top ten hold 0.88%. Sequencing was performed on CD4+ or CD8+ T cells sorted from blood, taken in a trial of the OX40 agonist ivuxolimab. The receptor set was obtained from an adult with an advanced solid tumor such as melanoma, head and neck, liver or kidney cancer.

This chain joins TRBV20-1 and TRBJ2-1; 8 nucleotides agree with TRBD1. The CDR3 runs 11 residues. The V gene's germline CDR1 is DFQATT and CDR2 SNEGSKA (reference sequence). CDR3 sequence reads: CRLQGAHEQFF. CDR3 nucleotide sequence: TGCAGACTGCAGGGGGCACATGAGCAGTTCTTC.

This sequence joins TRBV6-5 and TRBJ1-2; 7 bases are a match to TRBD1. Per germline, CDR1 MNHEY and CDR2 SVGAGI. The junction had 8 bases not matched to a gene; V was cut back by 6 bases and J by 4 bases. The CDR3 has 14 residues. CDR3 sequence (DNA): TGTGCCAGCAGGGAACCAGGGGGGACCTATGGCTACACCTTC. Translation gives CASREPGGTYGYTF.

This clone has more than one count but fewer than ten. This chain joins TRBV6-1 and TRBJ2-3; TRBD2 might be the D (6 bases). Germline CDR1 is MNHNS and CDR2 is SASEGT. Trimming removed 6 bases at V and 6 bases at J, with 16 bases between. The CDR3 is made up of 14 amino acids. In DNA form, the CDR3 reads TGTGCCAGCAGATTGGACTATCTCAGGGATACGCAGTATTTT. Residues: CASRLDYLRDTQYF.

The chain recombines TRBV18 with TRBJ1-2; D remains unclear. V lost 5 bases, J lost 8 bases, and 12 bases lay in between. Germline CDR1 is KGHSH and CDR2 is LQKENI. CDR3 size: 12 residues. CDR3 region: CASSKREGGYTF. CDR3 nucleotide sequence: TGTGCCAGCTCAAAACGCGAAGGAGGCTACACCTTC.

This chain uses TRBV9 with TRBJ1-4, with 8 bases lining up with TRBD1. This CDR3 is 15 amino acids long. Germline CDR1 reads SGDLS; CDR2 reads YYNGEE. The V and J ends lost 3 bases and 7 bases, in that order; junction bases with no gene match: 8. CDR3 residues: CASSGSGGLREKLFF. In DNA, the CDR3 is TGTGCCAGCAGCGGATCAGGGGGCTTGCGTGAAAAACTGTTTTTT.

This rearrangement joins TRBV27 to TRBJ2-1; 8 nucleotides match TRBD1. Per the germline V gene, CDR1 is MNHEY and CDR2 is SMNVEV (reference sequence). This CDR3 is built from 15 residues. The J segment lost 4 bases and the V segment lost 6 bases, leaving 8 bases of the junction unmatched. CDR3 sequence reads: CASSLFGQGYNEQFF. CDR3 nucleotide sequence: TGTGCCAGCAGCCTCTTCGGACAGGGTTACAATGAGCAGTTCTTC.

The chain joins TRBV28 to TRBJ1-4; the D is unclear. V gave up 6 bases and J gave up 4 bases, with 15 bases separating them. The germline V gene has CDR1 MDHEN and CDR2 SYDVKM. The CDR3 is 15 amino acids. CDR3 region: CASRPQGDFNEKLFF. CDR3 coding DNA: TGTGCCAGCAGACCCCAAGGAGACTTTAATGAAAAACTGTTTTTT.

The J gene is TRBJ1-5, the V gene TRBV19, with D maybe TRBD1 (6 bases). Germline CDR1 and CDR2: LNHDA and SQIVND (reference sequence). V lost 3 bases and J lost 0, with 18 bases in between. This CDR3 contains 18 residues. DNA for the CDR3: TGTGCCAGTAGTATTACAGGGAATGCTTACTATAGCAATCAGCCCCAGCATTTT. Translated: CASSITGNAYYSNQPQHF.

This clone was picked up one time. V usage is TRBV7-5 and J usage is TRBJ2-7. TRBV7-5 is a pseudogene. The CDR3 consists of 17 residues. In DNA form, the CDR3 reads TGTGCCAGAAGCTTAGTCCACGCCGGGACGTTTGGAGTCGAGCAGTACTTC. Translating it yields CARSLVHAGTFGVEQYF.

The CDR3 nucleotides are TGTGCCAGTAGTATAAGTCAAGGGGAGACCCAGTACTTC. Residues: CASSISQGETQYF. The chain combines TRBV19 with TRBJ2-5; D gene unclear. Germline V gene lookup returns CDR1 LNHDA and CDR2 SQIVND (reference sequence). CDR3 length: 13 residues. V lost 2 bases and J 5 bases, leaving 9 bases between the germline ends.

The rearrangement uses TRBV28 and TRBJ2-1; D could derive from TRBD1 or TRBD2 (5 bases each). Trimming removed 6 bases from V and 15 bases from J, with 27 bases in between. The CDR3 is made up of 15 amino acids. Germline V gene lookup returns CDR1 MDHEN and CDR2 SYDVKM. The chain's CDR3 is CASRVLLGTRSGWFF. CDR3 DNA sequence: TGTGCCAGCAGGGTACTTCTCGGGACCCGAAGTGGTTGGTTCTTC.

The V and J genes are TRBV4-2 and TRBJ2-2; no firm D call. Germline V gives CDR1 LGHNA, CDR2 YNFKEQ. The V gene lost 0 bases and the J gene lost 3 bases, with 5 bases spanning the gap. The CDR3 loop spans 14 amino acids. In DNA form, the CDR3 reads TGTGCCAGCAGCCAAGATAGGCACACCGGGGAGCTGTTTTTT. It is translated as CASSQDRHTGELFF.

The V call is TRBV19, the J call TRBJ1-1; 7 bases fit TRBD1. J was trimmed by 0 bases and V by 5 bases; bases with no gene match: 3. Looked up from germline, CDR1 is LNHDA and CDR2 is SQIVND (reference sequence). CDR3 length equals 14 residues. CDR3 region: CASSGDRMNTEAFF. In nucleotides, the CDR3 is TGTGCCAGTAGTGGGGACAGAATGAACACTGAAGCTTTCTTT.

This chain joins TRBV5-6 and TRBJ2-3; D remains ambiguous. CDR3 size: 17 residues. The V end was cut by 0 bases, the J end by 4 bases, with 18 bases between. Germline V gene data show CDR1 as SGHDT and CDR2 as YYEEEE. Here the CDR3 DNA reads TGTGCCAGCAGCTTGGCCATCGTCACAGTAGTTCCAGATACGCAGTATTTT. Protein: CASSLAIVTVVPDTQYF.